The clone carrying this TCR beta chain was picked up a small number of times. This sample stems from a study of metastatic and nonmetastatic thyroid tumors. Germline CDR1 and CDR2: MNHEY and SVGEGT. With 10 bases removed from V and 0 bases from J, the gap between germline ends came to 15 bases. The CDR3 is 15 amino acids. Using MiXCR, TCRdb reanalyzed the PCR reads. The profile shows 2,500 to 3,000 clones, 35% to 45% of them singletons. No patient received treatment before thyroid surgery. The source material was tumor tissue. The sequence derives from a female donor with papillary thyroid cancer or a benign thyroid nodule (not recorded which). Some clones in this sample may be carry-over from other donors' samples. The rearrangement links TRBV6-2 or TRBV6-3 to TRBJ1-4; D gene uncertain. CDR3: CATAKEAATNEKLFF. CDR3 nucleotide sequence: TGTGCCACCGCCAAAGAAGCTGCAACTAATGAAAAACTGTTTTTT.